This TCR beta chain was identified in a study of blood T cells in healthy people across ages (dated by TCRdb to the mid-2010s). Turning to the overall study: In model experiments, template switching captured about one uniquely barcoded TCR beta cDNA molecule for every two T cells. Using deep sequencing normalized with unique cDNA molecular identifiers, the study measured how TCR beta repertoire diversity changes with age. Using the same blood draw, the study looked at two additional independent replicas of 1 million unique cDNA reads for two donors, one aged 18 to 30 and the other aged 80 or older. To avoid experimental bias, donors of different ages were distributed randomly across sequencing lanes. Four age groups were formed from the donors: young (average approximately 16 years), middle-aged (less than 40), aged (roughly 59) and long-lived (about 80).

Note on this clonotype: This receptor's antigen is unknown. A much larger clone sits a single nucleotide away, making a read error possible.

Study-level results and caveats: Bulk unsorted PBMC profiling prevented conclusive comparison of naive and antigen-experienced compartments. Total diversity estimates from one million sequenced T cells were considered lower bounds and underestimates. A strong correlation was found between observed TCR beta diversity and the percentage of naive T cells measured by flow cytometry. Compared with the aged group, more naive CD4+ T cells, fewer expanded clones and increased TCR diversity were shown by the long-lived group, suggesting age selection. The CMV infection status of donors was not known, potentially confounding age-related changes in expanded clonotypes. As age increased, observed TCR beta diversity per million T cells dropped in a roughly linear way, and a significant reduction was already evident by age 40.

From the cysteine through the phenylalanine, the CDR3 covers 17 amino acids. Just CDR3 DNA is preserved here, 51 bases in frame from base 1. V is clipped by 2 bases and J by 4 bases, and the sequence between their germline boundaries is 18 bases long. The germline V gene sets CDR1 to MNHEY and CDR2 to SVGEGT. The library was prepared using 5' RACE. The instrument given in TCRdb is Illumina HiSeq 2500. A second PCR of roughly 6 to 11 cycles was run with a J-beta primer mix and a sample-barcoded 5' primer. A template-switch 5' adaptor carrying 12 random nucleotides introduced a unique molecular identifier onto each TCR beta cDNA molecule. Each sample yielded at least 3 million CDR3-containing paired-end reads. First-strand cDNA synthesis was performed from all RNA using the Mint cDNA synthesis kit, with priming by a TRBC-specific oligonucleotide. Following uracil-DNA glycosylase treatment, all cDNA underwent a first 18-cycle PCR with the universal primers M1SS and BC2_uni_R. Processing in the source paper ran as follows. For normalization, 1 million high-quality reads, each with a distinct molecular identifier, were randomly selected from each sample. Reads sharing molecular identifiers were discarded rather than binned into consensus sequences. CDR3 identification, clonotype clustering and error correction used MiTCR with a Q25 quality threshold and the strictest error-elimination algorithm. Lower-bound total TCR beta diversity was estimated with a nonparametric unseen species model using Euler transformation. In-frame beta chains were kept once TCRdb had trimmed the public reads at Q25 with fastp and called clones with MiXCR. CDR3 protein sequences are deduplicated, and each keeps its most common genes and DNA. For this entry, the V and J calls and clone size follow TCRdb and not the study's own pipeline. The sample table lists some 640,000 distinct CDR3 sequences, 25% to 30% of them with a count of one. Together, the top ten hold approximately 14% of the sample.

The roughly 38 donors, aged roughly 6 to 100 years, were systemically healthy Caucasian individuals from Russia. Ten milliliters of peripheral blood were drawn from each donor into EDTA-treated Vacutainer tubes. Ficoll-Paque density-gradient centrifugation was used to isolate PBMCs, with at least 6.5 million per sample. Trizol reagent was used to extract total RNA from PBMCs, with at least 6 micrograms per sample. Naive CD45RAhigh/CD27high T cell percentages were measured by flow cytometry on a PBMC aliquot from every donor. This sequence originates from an elderly woman in good health. The chain joins TRBV6-2 or TRBV6-3 to TRBJ1-5; D gene: possibly TRBD1, on 5 matching bases. Specimen: blood. The DNA is as follows: TGTGCCAGCAGTTACGTATCAAGGGACGGCCGGAATCAGCCCCAGCATTTT. Translation gives CASSYVSRDGRNQPQHF.